This record looks at one T cell receptor beta chain sequence and its context. Its matching antigen is unknown. The data are from a study of T cells in localized non-small cell lung cancer. Findings of the study overall: Higher T cell density in the blood was associated with longer overall survival, whereas higher adjacent-lung clonality associated with shorter survival. Appearance in adjacent lung was seen for a median approximately 59 of the top 100 tumor clones. Among the tissues sampled, uninvolved adjacent lung had the highest T cell clonality, above tumor.

The data were produced by immunoSEQ multiplex PCR, yet TCRdb's version contains in-frame clones alone and is incomplete. This table holds 1,500 to 2,000 clones, less than 30% found once. Germline V gives CDR1 LNHDA, CDR2 SQIVND (reference sequence). This CDR3 contains 15 residues. V lost 2 bases to trimming and J lost 7 bases, with 15 bases between them. This chain joins TRBV19 and TRBJ2-1; tentatively, D is TRBD1 (6 bases). Sample: normal lung tissue next to the tumor, taken before any cancer treatment. The TCR was taken from a female donor at least 60 years old with stage I lung adenocarcinoma. CDR3 bases: TGTGCCAGTAGTATATCAAGGCAGGGGAGTAATGAGCAGTTCTTC. The encoded protein is CASSISRQGSNEQFF. Full variable domain (remainder filled in from reference TRBV19 and TRBJ2-1): DGGITQSPKYLFRKEGQNVTLSCEQNLNHDAMYWYRQDPGQGLRLIYYSQIVNDFQKGDIAEGYSVSREKKESFPLTVTSAQKNPTAFYLCASSISRQGSNEQFFGPGTRLTVL.